These 11 T cell receptor beta chains share one sample of origin, sequenced in a study of shared clonotypes between healthy human individuals. The table came from immunoSEQ multiplex PCR; TCRdb's copy has only in-frame clones and leaves some out. This table holds 1.5 million to 2.5 million clones, approximately 94% found once. Naive-designated CD8 cells lacked CD45RO, were positively enriched for CCR7, and omitted terminally differentiated effector memory CD45RA+ cells. The sequencing sample was made of naive CD8+ T cells sorted from blood. The source of these receptors is a man between 18 and 35 years old in good health.

The CDR3 nucleotides read TGCGCCAGCAGCGCCCCCAGCGGGAGTTCCTACAATGAGCAGTTCTTC. Translating gives CASSAPSGSSYNEQFF. V gene TRBV5-1 combines with J gene TRBJ2-1; 8 nucleotides agree with TRBD2. After removal of 4 bases from V and 1 base from J, the junction contained 7 bases not matched to a gene. Germline assignment: CDR1 SGHRS and CDR2 YFSETQ. The CDR3 has 16 amino acids.

CDR3 sequence (DNA): TGTGCCAGCAGCGGACTAGCGGGAGACTACAATGAGCAGTTCTTC. It translates to CASSGLAGDYNEQFF. J is TRBJ2-1 and V is TRBV7-9, with TRBD2 identical over 13 bases. Unmatched junction bases numbered 1, after V lost 5 bases and J lost 3 bases. The CDR3 length is 15 residues. Germline values: CDR1 SEHNR, CDR2 FQNEAQ (reference sequence).

The chain joins TRBV11-2 to TRBJ2-5; 9 bases line up with TRBD2. Trimming cost V 2 bases and J 5 bases; bases outside gene matches: 6. CDR1 and CDR2 (germline): SGHAT, FQNNGV. CDR3 size: 15 residues. CDR3: CASSLWRGGPETQYF. In nucleotides, the CDR3 is TGTGCCAGCAGCTTATGGCGGGGGGGCCCTGAGACCCAGTACTTC.

This chain links TRBV25-1 with TRBJ2-7; D is ambiguous. Germline-derived CDR1 and CDR2 are MGHDK and SYGVNS. The CDR3 is made up of 14 amino acids. Trimming removed 2 bases from V and 2 bases from J, with 10 bases in between. The CDR3 loop reads CASSENGGTYEQYF. The CDR3 bases are TGTGCCAGCAGTGAAAATGGTGGCACCTACGAGCAGTACTTC.

The J gene is TRBJ2-7, the V gene TRBV9, with D perhaps TRBD1 or TRBD2 (5 bases each). The V gene lost 4 bases and the J gene lost 0 bases, with 11 bases spanning the gap. Germline CDR1 reads SGDLS; CDR2 reads YYNGEE. CDR3 length equals 14 residues. CDR3 sequence reads: CASSPMGDSYEQYF. The CDR3 DNA is TGTGCCAGCAGCCCCATGGGGGACTCCTACGAGCAGTACTTC.

The chain has TRBV5-4 and TRBJ2-1, with 8 nucleotides matching TRBD2. This CDR3 contains 15 residues. Looked up from germline, CDR1 is SGHNT and CDR2 is YYREEE (reference sequence). V trimming: 3 bases; J trimming: 7 bases; junction bases outside the gene matches: 9. The CDR3 DNA reads TGTGCCAGCAGCTCCGAAGTTAGCGGGACGAATGAGCAGTTCTTC. Residues: CASSSEVSGTNEQFF.

As to this clone: Other DNA sequences of this sample code for an identical CDR3. The chain joins TRBV27 to TRBJ2-7; possibly TRBD1 for D (6 bases). Germline CDR1 reads MNHEY; CDR2 reads SMNVEV (reference sequence). CDR3 length: 14 residues. Trimming took 2 bases from V and 3 from J, leaving 11 bases between them. CDR3 residues: CASSLGQGFYEQYF. The CDR3 bases are TGTGCCAGCAGTTTAGGGCAGGGGTTCTACGAGCAGTACTTC.

The chain couples TRBV5-1 to TRBJ2-1; no clear D gene. The CDR3 sequence is 14 residues long. Germline V gene sequence: CDR1 SGHRS, CDR2 YFSETQ. The V and J ends lost 0 bases and 10 bases respectively, with 14 bases between them. In DNA form, the CDR3 reads TGCGCCAGCAGCTTGGAGTCCGCCCTCCGGGAGCAGTTCTTC. This codes for CASSLESALREQFF.

This clone was seen only once. The J gene is TRBJ1-2, the V gene TRBV28, with D perhaps matching TRBD1 (5 bases). Germline CDR1 is MDHEN and CDR2 is SYDVKM. V gave up 10 bases and J gave up 6 bases, with 27 bases separating them. The CDR3 is 16 amino acids. The CDR3 DNA reads TGTGCCATCCTGGACTACACAGGCGACGCGGCGGATGGCTACACCTTC. This encodes CAILDYTGDAADGYTF.

The chain recombines TRBV4-1 with TRBJ2-5, with TRBD2 matching over 11 bases. Losses at the gene ends were 4 bases for V and 3 bases for J; bases not matched to a gene: 1. CDR1 is MGHRA and CDR2 is YSYEKL in the germline V gene. CDR3 size: 14 residues. CDR3 DNA: TGCGCCAGCAGCCCGACTAGCGGGGAAGAGACCCAGTACTTC. This codes for CASSPTSGEETQYF.

This chain joins TRBV7-9 and TRBJ2-7, with TRBD1 matching 10 bases. CDR3 length equals 14 residues. V gave up 5 bases and J gave up 3 bases; unmatched junction bases: 4. CDR1 and CDR2 (germline): SEHNR, FQNEAQ (reference sequence). In DNA form, the CDR3 reads TGTGCCAGCAGCGGTGGGACAGGGGACTACGAGCAGTACTTC. Translating gives CASSGGTGDYEQYF.